The clone carrying this TCR beta chain was seen just once. Antigen: not known. The V and J ends lost 3 bases and 6 bases respectively, with 9 bases between them. Germline CDR1 reads MNHEY; CDR2 reads SMNVEV (reference sequence). CDR3 length: 12 amino acids. The repertoire was sequenced with immunoSEQ multiplex PCR; TCRdb's copy has only in-frame clones and lacks some. The sample holds approximately 260,000 clones, approximately 86% seen once. The donors formed part of the roughly 120-subject validation cohort, distinct from the approximately 670-subject first cohort. The entry originates in a study of cytomegalovirus exposure and HLA in healthy donors. Study-level results: Subsequent analysis showed first-cohort TCR clusters tending to co-occur in 120 validation repertoires. TCR beta chains numbering some 160 were designated cytomegalovirus-associated. Many donors carried some public TCRs, although rarity characterized most TCR sequences.

The clonotype originates from a young woman in good health and CMV-seronegative. The chain has TRBV27 and TRBJ2-7; D perhaps matches TRBD1 (6 bases). Sequencing input: PBMCs. In DNA form, the CDR3 reads TGTGCCAGCAGTTTCGTACAGGGCGAGCAGTACTTC. Its translation: CASSFVQGEQYF.